This T cell receptor (beta chain) appears in the sequencing data of a study of blood T cell repertoires in COVID-19. The method was immunoSEQ multiplex PCR; TCRdb's version includes in-frame clones alone and lacks a portion of them. The sample shows under 50,000 clones, about four fifths of them seen only once. Germline V gene data show CDR1 as MRHNA and CDR2 as SNTAGT. The V and J ends lost 2 bases and 1 base, in that order; junction bases with no gene match: 11. This CDR3 spans 18 amino acids. The clonotype comes from a man aged 50-59 years with active COVID-19. Sequencing was performed on peripheral blood. The V and J genes are TRBV6-4 and TRBJ2-1, with 7 bases that match TRBD1. The CDR3 is CASSDPSFWDRSYNEQFF. The CDR3 nucleotides read TGTGCCAGCAGTGACCCTTCCTTTTGGGACAGATCCTACAATGAGCAGTTCTTC.